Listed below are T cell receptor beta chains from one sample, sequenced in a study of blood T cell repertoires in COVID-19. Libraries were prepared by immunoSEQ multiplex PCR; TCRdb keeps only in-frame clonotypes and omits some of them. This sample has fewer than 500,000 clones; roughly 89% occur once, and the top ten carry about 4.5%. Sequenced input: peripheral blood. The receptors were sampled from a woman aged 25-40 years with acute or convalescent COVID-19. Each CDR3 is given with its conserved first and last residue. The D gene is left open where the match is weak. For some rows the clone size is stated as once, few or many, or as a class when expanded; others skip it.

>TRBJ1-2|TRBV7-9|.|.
TGTGCCAGCAGCGCACAAAGCAGGGGAACCTTTGGCTACACCTTC
CASSAQSRGTFGYTF
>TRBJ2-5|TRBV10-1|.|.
TGCGCCAGCAGTGAGGTCAGGGGCAACCAAGAGACCCAGTACTTC
CASSEVRGNQETQYF
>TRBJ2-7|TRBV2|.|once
TGTGCCAGCAGTCTAGCCAGCGCGCAGTACTTC
CASSLASAQYF
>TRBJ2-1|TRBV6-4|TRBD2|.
TGTGCCAGCAGTGAATCACTAGCGGGGGGTGAGCAGTTCTTC
CASSESLAGGEQFF
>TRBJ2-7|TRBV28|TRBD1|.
TGTGCCAGCAGTCCTGGACAGGGGGGACGCTACGAGCAGTACTTC
CASSPGQGGRYEQYF
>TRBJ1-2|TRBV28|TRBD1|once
TGTGCCGTGGGACAGGGGAGTGATGGCTACACCTTC
CAVGQGSDGYTF
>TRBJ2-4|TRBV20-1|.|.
TGCAGTGCCACAACAGTAAACATTCAGTACTTC
CSATTVNIQYF
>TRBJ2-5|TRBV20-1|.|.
TGCAGTGCTAGTATTCCAGGGTTTGTCGAGACCCAGTACTTC
CSASIPGFVETQYF
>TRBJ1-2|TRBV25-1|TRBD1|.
TGTGCCAGCAGTGCCTCTTCCGGGACAGGGGGATTGTACACCTTC
CASSASSGTGGLYTF
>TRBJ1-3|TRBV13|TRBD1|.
TGTGCCAGCAGCCAGCAGGGGGCTGTATCCGGAAACACCATATATTTT
CASSQQGAVSGNTIYF
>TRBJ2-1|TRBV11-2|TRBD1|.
TGTGCCAGCAGCTGGGACAGACTTTACTACAATGAGCAGTTCTTC
CASSWDRLYYNEQFF
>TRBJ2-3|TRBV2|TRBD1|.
TGTGCCAGCGGACAGGCCCCGTTGAACACAGATACGCAGTATTTT
CASGQAPLNTDTQYF
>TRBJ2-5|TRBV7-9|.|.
TGTGCCAGCAGCCCTCAGGGGAGGGGAGGAGAGACCCAGTACTTC
CASSPQGRGGETQYF
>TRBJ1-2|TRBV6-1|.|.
TGTGCCAGCAGTGAAGCAGGGGCCCCCCCCTATGGCTACACCTTC
CASSEAGAPPYGYTF
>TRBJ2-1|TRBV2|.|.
TGTGCCAGCATGCGGCTCGTGGGTTTTGAGCAGTTCTTC
CASMRLVGFEQFF
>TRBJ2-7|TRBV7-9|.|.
TGTGCCAGCAGCTTAATTGAAAGGGGGGGAGAGCAGTACTTC
CASSLIERGGEQYF
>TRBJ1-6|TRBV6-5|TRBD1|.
TGTGCCACACAGGAGACAGGGGTTGCTTCACCCCTCCACTTT
CATQETGVASPLHF
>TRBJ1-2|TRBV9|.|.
TGTGCCAGCAGCCCCGATCCGCAGAACTATGGCTACACCTTC
CASSPDPQNYGYTF
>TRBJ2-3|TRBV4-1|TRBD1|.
TGCGCCAGCAGCGCCTTCGACAGGGGGCAGGTTTTCACAGATACGCAGTATTTT
CASSAFDRGQVFTDTQYF
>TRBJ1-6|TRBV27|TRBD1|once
TGTGCCAGCAGTTTATGGACAGGGAGCTCCTATAATTCACCCCTCCACTTT
CASSLWTGSSYNSPLHF
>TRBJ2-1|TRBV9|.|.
TGTGCCAGCAGCGCCTCCGGGTCCCCGAGTTTCCGGCAGTTCTTC
CASSASGSPSFRQFF
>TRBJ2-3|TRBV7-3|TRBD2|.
TGTGCCAGCAGCTCATCGTCTAGCGGGGGCCCCTACACAGATACGCAGTATTTT
CASSSSSSGGPYTDTQYF
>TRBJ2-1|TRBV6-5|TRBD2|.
TGTGCCAGCAGTTTCGGGACTACTTACAATGAGCAGTTCTTC
CASSFGTTYNEQFF
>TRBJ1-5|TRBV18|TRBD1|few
TGTGCCAGCTCACAGGGGGCCGGCAATCAGCCCCAGCATTTT
CASSQGAGNQPQHF
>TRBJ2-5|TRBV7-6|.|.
TGTGCCAGCAGCTTCCGACAGATTCAAGAGACCCAGTACTTC
CASSFRQIQETQYF
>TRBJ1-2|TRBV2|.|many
TGTGCCAGCAGTGTGTCACAGAGAAATAACTATGGCTACACCTTC
CASSVSQRNNYGYTF
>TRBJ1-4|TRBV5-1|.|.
TGCGCCAGCAGCCGAGGTATGGCGGGCAATGAAAAACTGTTTTTT
CASSRGMAGNEKLFF
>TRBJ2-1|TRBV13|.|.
TGTGCCAGCAGCTTAGACCAGGATTCCTACAATGAGCAGTTCTTC
CASSLDQDSYNEQFF
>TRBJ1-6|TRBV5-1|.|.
TGCGCCAGCAGCCTTAACAGGGAAGTGAATTCACCCCTCCACTTT
CASSLNREVNSPLHF
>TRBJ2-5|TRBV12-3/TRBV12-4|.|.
TGTGCCAGCAGTTCTAGACCCGGGGAGACCCAGTACTTC
CASSSRPGETQYF
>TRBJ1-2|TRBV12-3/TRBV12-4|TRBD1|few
TGTGCCAGCAGACTCGTGGACAGGGACGGCTACACCTTC
CASRLVDRDGYTF
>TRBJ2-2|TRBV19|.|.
TGTGCGTCGACAGTCTCGGCCGGGGAGCTGTTTTTT
CASTVSAGELFF
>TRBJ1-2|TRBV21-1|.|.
TGTGCCAGCCCGGACGGGGGGGCAGGGGGAGTTAACTATGGCTACACCTTC
CASPDGGAGGVNYGYTF
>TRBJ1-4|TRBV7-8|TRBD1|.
TGTGCCAGCAGCTTAGTGACAGGGGGCGCCCCTTTGGAAAAACTGTTTTTT
CASSLVTGGAPLEKLFF
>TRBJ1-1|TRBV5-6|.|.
TGTGCCAGCAGCTTGGGCAGTTCAGAAGCTTTCTTT
CASSLGSSEAFF
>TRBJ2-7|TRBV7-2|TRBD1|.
TGTGCCAGCAGCTTGAGACAGGGGAGCTCCTACGAGCAGTACTTC
CASSLRQGSSYEQYF
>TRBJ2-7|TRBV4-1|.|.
TGCGCCAGCAGCCAAGGACAGATGAGCTCCTACGAGCAGTACTTC
CASSQGQMSSYEQYF
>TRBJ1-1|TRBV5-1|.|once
TGCGCCAGCAGCTTGGACAGGGACACTGAAGCTTTCTTT
CASSLDRDTEAFF
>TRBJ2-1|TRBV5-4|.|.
TGTGCCAGCAGCTGGTCAGATGAGCAGTTCTTC
CASSWSDEQFF
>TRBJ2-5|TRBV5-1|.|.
TGCGCCAGCAGCCGGTGGGTTAGCGGCCAAGAGACCCAGTACTTC
CASSRWVSGQETQYF
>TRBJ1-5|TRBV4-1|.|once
TGCGCCAGCAGCCAAGATATGCGCACTAGCAATCAGCCCCAGCATTTT
CASSQDMRTSNQPQHF
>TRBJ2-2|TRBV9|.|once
TGTGCCAGCAGCGTAGCGAGGGGGGAGCTGTTTTTT
CASSVARGELFF
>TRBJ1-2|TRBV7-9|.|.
TGTGCCAGCAGCTTAGCTCGGCGGGGAGTACATGGCTACACCTTC
CASSLARRGVHGYTF